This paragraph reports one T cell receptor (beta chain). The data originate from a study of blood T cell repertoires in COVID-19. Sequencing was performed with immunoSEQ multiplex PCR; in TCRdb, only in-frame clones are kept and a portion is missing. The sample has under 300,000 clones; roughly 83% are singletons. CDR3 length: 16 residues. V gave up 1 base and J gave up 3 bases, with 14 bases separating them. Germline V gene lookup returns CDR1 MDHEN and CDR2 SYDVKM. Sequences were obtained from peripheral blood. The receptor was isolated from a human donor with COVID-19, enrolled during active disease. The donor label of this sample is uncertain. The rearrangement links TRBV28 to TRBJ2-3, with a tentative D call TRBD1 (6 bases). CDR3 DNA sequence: TGTGCCAGCAGTTTATTGACAGGCAAAGGAACAGATACGCAGTATTTT. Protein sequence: CASSLLTGKGTDTQYF.